Presented here are 4 T cell receptor beta chains from one specimen sequenced in a study of technical replicates of blood from a few donors. Generated by immunoSEQ multiplex PCR, the TCRdb table keeps only in-frame clones and is missing some. The sample lists tens of thousands of clones, more than 75% occurring once. Specimen: PBMCs. These receptors came from a human donor in good health. Some clones in this sample may be carry-over from other donors' samples.

The CDR3 sequence is CASSRQGAESNSPLHF. CDR3 DNA: TGCGCCAGCAGCAGACAGGGGGCAGAAAGTAATTCACCCCTCCACTTT. V and J are TRBV5-1 and TRBJ1-6, with 10 nucleotides matching TRBD1. The V and J ends lost 4 bases and 6 bases, in that order; junction bases with no gene match: 7. The CDR3 length is 16 residues. The germline V gene has CDR1 SGHRS and CDR2 YFSETQ.

The chain recombines TRBV13 with TRBJ2-3, with TRBD2 matching over 10 bases. V was pared by 1 base and J by 6 bases, with 10 bases of the junction left unmatched. Germline V lookup: CDR1 PRHDT, CDR2 FYEKMQ (reference sequence). CDR3 length: 17 residues. The CDR3 sequence is CASSLVSLAGEEDTQYF. The DNA of the CDR3 is TGTGCCAGCAGCTTAGTTAGTCTAGCGGGAGAGGAGGATACGCAGTATTTT. Together with reference TRBV13 and TRBJ2-3, the CDR3 gives the full variable domain: AAGVIQSPRHLIKEKRETATLKCYPIPRHDTVYWYQQGPGQDPQFLISFYEKMQSDKGSIPDRFSAQQFSDYHSELNMSSLELGDSALYFCASSLVSLAGEEDTQYFGPGTRLTVL.

The J gene is TRBJ1-5, the V gene TRBV7-8; D not resolved. Trimming took 7 bases from V and 4 from J, leaving 8 bases between them. Germline-derived CDR1 and CDR2 are SGHVS and FQNEAQ. There are 12 residues in the CDR3. The DNA for the CDR3 is TGTGCCAGCACAGGCCCGAATCAGCCCCAGCATTTT. This gives the protein CASTGPNQPQHF.

This chain links TRBV5-1 with TRBJ2-2; 7 bases are a match to TRBD1. V trimming: 4 bases; J trimming: 2 bases; junction bases outside the gene matches: 5. CDR3 length: 15 residues. Germline CDR1 SGHRS, CDR2 YFSETQ. The CDR3 DNA sequence: TGCGCCAGCAGCCGAGGGACAGATAACACCGGGGAGCTGTTTTTT. Its protein product is CASSRGTDNTGELFF.